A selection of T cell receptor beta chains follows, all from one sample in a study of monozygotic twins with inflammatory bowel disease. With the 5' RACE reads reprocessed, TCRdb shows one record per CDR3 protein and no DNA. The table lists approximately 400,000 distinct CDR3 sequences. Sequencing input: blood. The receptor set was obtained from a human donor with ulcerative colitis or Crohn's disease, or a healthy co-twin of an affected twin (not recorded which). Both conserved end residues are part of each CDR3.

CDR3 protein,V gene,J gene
CACSPGGGTGELFF,TRBV9,TRBJ2-2
CSAPLTTLDTGELFF,TRBV20-1,TRBJ2-2
CAIRGPSSYEQYF,TRBV10-3,TRBJ2-7
CASSHGILGPDTQYF,TRBV11-2,TRBJ2-3
CASTGLAGGLGETQYF,TRBV28,TRBJ2-5
CASSGFGRGAPHEQFF,TRBV5-1,TRBJ2-1
CSATRTGRGETQYF,TRBV20-1,TRBJ2-5
CASARQGNTGELFF,TRBV5-1,TRBJ2-2
CATSETGSETQYF,TRBV15,TRBJ2-5
CAWISWDRGISEAFF,TRBV30,TRBJ1-1
CASSLALGGSNYEQYF,TRBV12-3/TRBV12-4,TRBJ2-7
CSVATVNTEAFF,TRBV29-1,TRBJ1-1
CAWTGENIQYF,TRBV30,TRBJ2-4
CASEDTAIYEQYF,TRBV7-9,TRBJ2-7
CASSWGRIGTPNTGELFF,TRBV6-5,TRBJ2-2
CASSEISSSGQPQHF,TRBV2,TRBJ1-5
CASSFSRLAGVTAYEQYF,TRBV11-2,TRBJ2-7
CATSRDLGAGTAQQFF,TRBV15,TRBJ2-1
CATSETEGEQFF,TRBV24-1,TRBJ2-1
CASSPSPGGGGYTF,TRBV3-1,TRBJ1-2
CASSQSRGYNEQFF,TRBV14,TRBJ2-1
CASSQTGRGFADTQYF,TRBV7-2,TRBJ2-3
CASSQVRPTDTQYF,TRBV3-1,TRBJ2-3
CASTRDRSNEQFF,TRBV6-6,TRBJ2-1
CASRSRDSSYNEQFF,TRBV7-9,TRBJ2-1
CASSFYRGTGVSNEQFF,TRBV27,TRBJ2-1
CASSRDGGWTGELFF,TRBV3-1,TRBJ2-2
CAISTPGPVGTEAFF,TRBV10-3,TRBJ1-1
CASSLEVLGDRTDTQYF,TRBV5-5,TRBJ2-3
CASNDRGSYGYTF,TRBV7-2,TRBJ1-2
CASTSGQWYPGNEQFF,TRBV7-2,TRBJ2-1
CAWSDRVTGELFF,TRBV30,TRBJ2-2
CSASGGGQNTEAFF,TRBV20-1,TRBJ1-1
CASSQSVGGSSYEQYF,TRBV4-2,TRBJ2-7
CASATSGTLNEKLFF,TRBV7-9,TRBJ1-4
CSARAPGHNEKLFF,TRBV20-1,TRBJ1-4
CASSEHSRNEKLFF,TRBV7-9,TRBJ1-4
CSAYPPVTSGRIPLYNEQFF,TRBV20-1,TRBJ2-1
CSAFDGYNEQFF,TRBV20-1,TRBJ2-1
CSVDRFNTEAFF,TRBV29-1,TRBJ1-1
CASSQVVTYNSPLHF,TRBV3-1,TRBJ1-6
CASRGQGNEQFF,TRBV5-6,TRBJ2-1
CASSFGGTTGYF,TRBV28,TRBJ2-3
CASSVRAENTEAFF,TRBV9,TRBJ1-1
CASSLQGLGGYTF,TRBV2,TRBJ1-2
CASSYSPALAGGPKELFF,TRBV6-2/TRBV6-3,TRBJ2-2
CASSPGANTGELFF,TRBV11-2,TRBJ2-2
CSAERIKETQYF,TRBV29-1,TRBJ2-5
CASRSQQGWATEAFF,TRBV6-2/TRBV6-3,TRBJ1-1
CASSLEGSGAPTDTQYF,TRBV7-2,TRBJ2-3
CASSQGQGWAGYTF,TRBV3-1,TRBJ1-2
CASSTGGLGDTQYF,TRBV5-1,TRBJ2-3